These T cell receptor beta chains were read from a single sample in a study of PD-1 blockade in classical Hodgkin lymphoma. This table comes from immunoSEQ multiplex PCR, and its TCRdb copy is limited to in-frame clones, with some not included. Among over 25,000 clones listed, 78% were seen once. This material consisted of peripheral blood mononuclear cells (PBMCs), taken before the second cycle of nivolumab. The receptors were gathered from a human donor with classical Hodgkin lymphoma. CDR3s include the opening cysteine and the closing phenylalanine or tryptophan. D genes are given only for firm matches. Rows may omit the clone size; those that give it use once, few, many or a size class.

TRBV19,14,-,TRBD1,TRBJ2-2,TGTGCCAGTAAGGGACAGGGGCCCACCGGGGAGCTGTTTTTT,CASKGQGPTGELFF
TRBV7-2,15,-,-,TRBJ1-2,TGTGCCAGCAGTTCAGGGGCGCCCTCAGGCTATGGCTACACCTTC,CASSSGAPSGYGYTF
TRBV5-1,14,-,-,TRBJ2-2,TGCGCCAGCAGCCCTTACGCAGTCACCGGGGAGCTGTTTTTT,CASSPYAVTGELFF
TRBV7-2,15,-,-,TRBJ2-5,TGTGCCAGCAGCTCCGCCGGGACACGAGGAGAGACCCAGTACTTC,CASSSAGTRGETQYF
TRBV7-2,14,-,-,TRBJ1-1,TGTGCCAGCACCTATGCTGTCGGAAACACTGAAGCTTTCTTT,CASTYAVGNTEAFF
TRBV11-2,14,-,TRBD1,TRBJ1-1,TGTGCCAGCAGCTTAGCTTGGACAGGCACTGAAGCTTTCTTT,CASSLAWTGTEAFF
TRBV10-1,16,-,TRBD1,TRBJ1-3,TGCGCCAGCAGTGGACAGGGTCCCCCCCCTGGAAACACCATATATTTT,CASSGQGPPPGNTIYF
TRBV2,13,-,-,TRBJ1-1,TGTGCCAGCAGTGGAATGAGGGGGACTGAAGCTTTCTTT,CASSGMRGTEAFF
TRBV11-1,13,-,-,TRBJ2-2,TGTGCCGGATCGGACACGAACACCGGGGAGCTGTTTTTT,CAGSDTNTGELFF
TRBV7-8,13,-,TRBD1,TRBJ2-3,TGTGCCAGCAGCTTTACAGGGGTAGATACGCAGTATTTT,CASSFTGVDTQYF
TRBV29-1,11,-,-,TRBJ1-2,TGCAGCGTTGAATATACAGGTGGCTACACCTTC,CSVEYTGGYTF
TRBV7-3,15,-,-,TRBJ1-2,TGTGCCAGCAGCCCATCAGCAGGGGTGGACTATGGCTACACCTTC,CASSPSAGVDYGYTF
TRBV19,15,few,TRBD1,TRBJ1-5,TGTGCCAGTAGTACGCGGGACAGCAGCAATCAGCCCCAGCATTTT,CASSTRDSSNQPQHF
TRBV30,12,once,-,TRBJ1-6,TGTGCCTGGAGTAGGGTAGGATCACCCCTCCACTTT,CAWSRVGSPLHF
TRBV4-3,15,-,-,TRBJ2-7,TGCGCCAGCAGCCAAGGAGTGTCCGGGGGGCGCGAGCAGTACTTC,CASSQGVSGGREQYF
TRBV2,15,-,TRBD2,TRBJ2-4,TGTGCCAGCAGAGCTAGCGGGGGCCCGGAAAACATTCAGTACTTC,CASRASGGPENIQYF
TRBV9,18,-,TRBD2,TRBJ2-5,TGTGCCAGCAGCGTAGGGCGCCGACTAGCGGGGGAGGGGGAGACCCAGTACTTC,CASSVGRRLAGEGETQYF
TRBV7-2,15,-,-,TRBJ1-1,TGTGCCAGCAGCTCTCAACTTGGACAGAACACTGAAGCTTTCTTT,CASSSQLGQNTEAFF
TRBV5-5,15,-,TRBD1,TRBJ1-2,TGTGCCAGCAGTTTGAAAGGGGACAGGACCTATGGCTACACCTTC,CASSLKGDRTYGYTF
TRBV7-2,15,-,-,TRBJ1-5,TGTGCCAGCAGCTTGATGGGGCTGAGCAATCAGCCCCAGCATTTT,CASSLMGLSNQPQHF
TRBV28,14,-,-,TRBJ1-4,TGTGCCAGCAGCCTGCCGGGGCACATAACTAAACTGTTTTTT,CASSLPGHITKLFF
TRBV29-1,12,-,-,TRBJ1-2,TGCAGCGTTGGGGTCAGCTTCTATGGCTACACCTTC,CSVGVSFYGYTF
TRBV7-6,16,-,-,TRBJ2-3,TGTGCCAGCAGCTTAGCGGGGGGGCTCGGTGGAGATACGCAGTATTTT,CASSLAGGLGGDTQYF
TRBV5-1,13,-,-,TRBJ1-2,TGCGCCAGCAGCTTCTTTCAGCTCTATGGCTACACCTTC,CASSFFQLYGYTF
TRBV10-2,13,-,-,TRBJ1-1,TGCGCCAGCACGGGGGGGAGGACGGGTGAAGCTTTCTTT,CASTGGRTGEAFF
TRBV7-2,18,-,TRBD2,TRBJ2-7,TGTGCCAGCAGCCAACGGACTAGCGGGGGGGCCGGGTCTTACGAGCAGTACTTC,CASSQRTSGGAGSYEQYF
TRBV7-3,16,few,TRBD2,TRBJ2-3,TGTGCCAGCAGCTCGGGACTAGCGGGGGGCACAGATACGCAGTATTTT,CASSSGLAGGTDTQYF
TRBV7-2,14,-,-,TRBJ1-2,TGTGCCAGCAGCTTAGTTGAGGGGGACTATGGCTACACCTTC,CASSLVEGDYGYTF
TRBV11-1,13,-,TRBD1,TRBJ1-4,TGTGCCAGCTCCCGGGACAGGGATGAAAAACTGTTTTTT,CASSRDRDEKLFF
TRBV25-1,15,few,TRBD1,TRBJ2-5,TGTGCCAGCAGTGAAATGGGACAGGGTCGAGAGACCCAGTACTTC,CASSEMGQGRETQYF
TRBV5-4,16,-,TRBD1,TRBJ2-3,TGTGCCAGCAGCTTGGCGGTACAGGGGACGGGTGATACGCAGTATTTT,CASSLAVQGTGDTQYF
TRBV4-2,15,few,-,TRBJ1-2,TGTGCCAGCAGCCTGGAGATAGGGACGGGCTATGGCTACACCTTC,CASSLEIGTGYGYTF
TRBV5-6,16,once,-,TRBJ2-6,TGTGCCAGCAGCTTTGAAGGAGACTCTGGGGCCAACGTCCTGACTTTC,CASSFEGDSGANVLTF
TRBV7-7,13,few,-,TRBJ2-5,TGTGCTAGCAGCCCGGACTCGGCGGAGACCCAGTACTTC,CASSPDSAETQYF
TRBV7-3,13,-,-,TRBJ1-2,TGTGCCAGCAGCCCGGACAGTAACTATGGCTACACCTTC,CASSPDSNYGYTF
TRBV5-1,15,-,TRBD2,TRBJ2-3,TGCGCCAGCCGTTCGGCGGGGGGGTCCACAGATACGCAGTATTTT,CASRSAGGSTDTQYF
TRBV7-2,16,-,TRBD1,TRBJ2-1,TGTGCCAGCAGCGCGAGGGACAGGGTTTCATACAATGAGCAGTTCTTC,CASSARDRVSYNEQFF
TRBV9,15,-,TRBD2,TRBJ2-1,TGTGCCAGCAGCGTAGATCGGGGGGCCTACAATGAGCAGTTCTTC,CASSVDRGAYNEQFF
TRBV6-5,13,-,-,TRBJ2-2,TGTGCCATCGGACAGCCGAACACCGGGGAGCTGTTTTTT,CAIGQPNTGELFF
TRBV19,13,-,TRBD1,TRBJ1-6,TGTGCCACCCGGGGACAGGGCGATTCACCCCTCCACTTT,CATRGQGDSPLHF
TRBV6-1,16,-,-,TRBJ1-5,TGTGCCAGCAGTGCTTGGGGGGGTTATAGCAATCAGCCCCAGCATTTT,CASSAWGGYSNQPQHF
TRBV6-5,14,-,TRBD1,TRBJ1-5,TGTGCCACCACTCCGGGACAGGGGGGTCAGCCCCAGCATTTT,CATTPGQGGQPQHF